This T cell receptor (beta chain) was identified in a study of cytomegalovirus exposure and HLA in healthy donors. The method was immunoSEQ multiplex PCR; TCRdb's version includes in-frame clones alone and lacks a portion of them. Found here are approximately 220,000 clones, 90% to 95% of them singletons; the top ten hold about 0.95%. This clone was detected once. Its target is not known. Study-level findings and limits: Rare TCR sequences predominated, though certain public TCRs were found in many donors. Altogether, 150 or so TCR beta chains were recorded as cytomegalovirus-associated.

From germline, CDR1 is MNHEY and CDR2 SVGAGI. The CDR3 loop spans 16 amino acids. After removal of 2 bases from V and 6 bases from J, the junction contained 13 bases not matched to a gene. The donors formed part of the approximately 110-subject validation cohort, distinct from the 666-subject first cohort. The receptor's source is a woman aged 18-29 years in good health and CMV-seronegative. The chain links TRBV6-5 to TRBJ2-7, with 7 nucleotides matching TRBD2. Source material: PBMCs. The CDR3 here is CASSYHFVGGPGEQYF. CDR3 bases: TGTGCCAGCAGTTACCATTTTGTGGGAGGGCCTGGCGAGCAGTACTTC.